This T cell receptor (beta chain) was observed in a study of T cell responses to AZD1222 COVID-19 vaccine. Study-wide results and limits: Clonal diversity may have been underestimated in mostly white British donors.

Method: immunoSEQ multiplex PCR; TCRdb's copy keeps in-frame clones and lacks some. The top ten hold 14% of the sample, which has over 85,000 clones, about four fifths seen once. This clone occurred once. Its cognate antigen is unknown. There are 18 residues in the CDR3. Germline loops: CDR1 MNHNS, CDR2 SASEGT. Trimming left V 2 bases short and J 1 base short, with 20 bases between. The gene calls are TRBV6-1 and TRBJ1-1; no clear D gene. Sample: peripheral blood, taken 28 days after the second AZD1222 dose. The sequence came from an adult who received the AZD1222 COVID-19 vaccine. CDR3 in DNA: TGTGCCAGCAGTGAAAAGTTTCTGGGGATGGTCGGGAACACTGAAGCTTTCTTT. Its protein product is CASSEKFLGMVGNTEAFF.